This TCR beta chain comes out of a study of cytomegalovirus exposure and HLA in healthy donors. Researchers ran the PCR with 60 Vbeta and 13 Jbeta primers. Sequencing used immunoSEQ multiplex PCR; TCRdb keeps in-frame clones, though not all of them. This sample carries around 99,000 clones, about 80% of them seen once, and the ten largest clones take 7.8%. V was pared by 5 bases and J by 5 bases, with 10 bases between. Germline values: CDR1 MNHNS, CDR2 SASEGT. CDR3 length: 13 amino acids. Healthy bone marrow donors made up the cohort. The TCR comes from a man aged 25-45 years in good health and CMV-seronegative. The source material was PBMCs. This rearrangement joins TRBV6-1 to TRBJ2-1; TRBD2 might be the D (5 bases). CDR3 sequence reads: CASSPGEHNEQFF. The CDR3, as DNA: TGTGCCAGCAGTCCCGGGGAGCACAATGAGCAGTTCTTC.